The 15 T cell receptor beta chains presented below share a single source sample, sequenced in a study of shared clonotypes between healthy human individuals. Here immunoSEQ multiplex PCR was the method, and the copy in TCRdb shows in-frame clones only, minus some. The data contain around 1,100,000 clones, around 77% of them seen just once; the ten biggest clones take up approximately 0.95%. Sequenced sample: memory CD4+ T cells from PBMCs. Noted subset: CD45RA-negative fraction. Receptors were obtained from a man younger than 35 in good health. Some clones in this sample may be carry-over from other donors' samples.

The CDR3 protein is CASSEGEGGLRNEQFF. The CDR3, as DNA: TGTGCCAGCAGTGAAGGAGAAGGAGGGCTTCGCAATGAGCAGTTCTTC. This sequence joins TRBV6-1 and TRBJ2-1; possible D gene TRBD2, 6 bases. CDR3 length: 16 residues. The V gene's germline CDR1 is MNHNS and CDR2 SASEGT. V lost 1 base to trimming and J lost 6 bases, with 16 bases between them.

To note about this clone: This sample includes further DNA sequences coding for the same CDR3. The DNA for the CDR3 is TGTGCCAGCAGCGTCCAAAGCTCTGGAAACACCATATATTTT. Translating gives CASSVQSSGNTIYF. This chain uses TRBV9 with TRBJ1-3; D not resolved. The length of the CDR3 is 14 residues. The germline V gene encodes CDR1 SGDLS and CDR2 YYNGEE. Trimming shortened V by 2 bases and J by 0 bases, and 6 bases separated the two germline ends. The full variable domain, in which reference TRBV9 and TRBJ1-3 provide the parts outside the CDR3, is DSGVTQTPKHLITATGQRVTLRCSPRSGDLSVYWYQQSLDQGLQFLIQYYNGEERAKGNILERFSAQQFPDLHSELNLSSLELGDSALYFCASSVQSSGNTIYFGEGSWLTVV.

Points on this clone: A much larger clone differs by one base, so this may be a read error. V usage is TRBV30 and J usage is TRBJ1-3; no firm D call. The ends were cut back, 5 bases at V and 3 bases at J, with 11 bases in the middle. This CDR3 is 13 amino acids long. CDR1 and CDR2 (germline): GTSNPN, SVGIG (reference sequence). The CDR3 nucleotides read TGTGCCTGGGGGAGGAGCTATGGAAACACCATATATTTT. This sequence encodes CAWGRSYGNTIYF.

This CDR3 is CASRGSTGGSYEQYF. The CDR3 nucleotides read TGTGCCAGCAGAGGCAGCACTGGAGGATCCTACGAGCAGTACTTC. The rearrangement uses TRBV2 and TRBJ2-7; maybe TRBD2 (5 bases). There are 15 residues in the CDR3. Germline-derived CDR1 and CDR2 are SNHLY and FYNNEI. The germline V and J ends were trimmed by 6 bases and 1 base, with 16 bases remaining between them.

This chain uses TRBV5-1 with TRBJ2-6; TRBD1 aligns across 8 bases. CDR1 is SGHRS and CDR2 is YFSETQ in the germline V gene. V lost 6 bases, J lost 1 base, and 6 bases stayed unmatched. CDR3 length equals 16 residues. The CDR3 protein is CASMPGGGSGANVLTF. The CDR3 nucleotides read TGCGCCAGCATGCCAGGGGGCGGGTCTGGGGCCAACGTCCTGACTTTC. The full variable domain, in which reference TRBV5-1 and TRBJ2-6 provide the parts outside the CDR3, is KAGVTQTPRYLIKTRGQQVTLSCSPISGHRSVSWYQQTPGQGLQFLFEYFSETQRNKGNFPGRFSGRQFSNSRSEMNVSTLELGDSALYLCASMPGGGSGANVLTFGAGSRLTVL.

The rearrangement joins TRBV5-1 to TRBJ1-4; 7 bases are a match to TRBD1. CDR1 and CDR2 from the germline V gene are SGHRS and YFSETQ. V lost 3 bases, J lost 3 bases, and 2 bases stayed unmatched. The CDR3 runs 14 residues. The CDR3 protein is CASSSGQPNEKLFF. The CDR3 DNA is TGCGCCAGCAGCTCGGGACAGCCTAATGAAAAACTGTTTTTT.

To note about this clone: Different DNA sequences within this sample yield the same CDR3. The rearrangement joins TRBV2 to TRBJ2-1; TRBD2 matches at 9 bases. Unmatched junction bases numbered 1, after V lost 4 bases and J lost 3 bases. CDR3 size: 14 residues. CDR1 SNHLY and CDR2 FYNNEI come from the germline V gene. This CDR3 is CASSGLADYNEQFF. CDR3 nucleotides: TGTGCCAGCAGTGGACTAGCGGACTACAATGAGCAGTTCTTC.

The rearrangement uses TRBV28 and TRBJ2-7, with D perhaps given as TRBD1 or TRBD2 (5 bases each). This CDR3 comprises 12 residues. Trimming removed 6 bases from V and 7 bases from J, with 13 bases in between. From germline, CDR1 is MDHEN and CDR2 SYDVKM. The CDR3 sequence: CASRGTPWEQYF. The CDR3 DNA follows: TGTGCCAGCAGAGGGACGCCATGGGAGCAGTACTTC.

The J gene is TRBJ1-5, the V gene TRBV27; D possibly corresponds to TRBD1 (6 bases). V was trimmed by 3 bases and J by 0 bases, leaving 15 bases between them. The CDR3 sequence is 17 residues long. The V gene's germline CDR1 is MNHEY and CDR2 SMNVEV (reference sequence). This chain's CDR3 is CASSFKGRGDSNQPQHF. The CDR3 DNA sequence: TGTGCCAGCAGTTTTAAAGGGAGGGGGGATAGCAATCAGCCCCAGCATTTT.

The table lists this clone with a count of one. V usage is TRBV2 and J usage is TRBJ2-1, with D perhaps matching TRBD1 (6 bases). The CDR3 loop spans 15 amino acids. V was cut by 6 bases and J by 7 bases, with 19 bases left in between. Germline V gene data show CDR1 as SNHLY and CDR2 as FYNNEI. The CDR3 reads CASSANRDVLNEQFF. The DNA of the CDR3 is TGTGCCAGCAGCGCGAACAGGGACGTTCTAAATGAGCAGTTCTTC.

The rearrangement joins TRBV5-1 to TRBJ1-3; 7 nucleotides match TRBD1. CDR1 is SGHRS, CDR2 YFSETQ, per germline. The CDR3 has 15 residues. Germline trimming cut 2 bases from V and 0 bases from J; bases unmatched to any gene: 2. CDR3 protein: CASSFGQASGNTIYF. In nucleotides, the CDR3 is TGCGCCAGCAGCTTTGGACAGGCCTCTGGAAACACCATATATTTT.

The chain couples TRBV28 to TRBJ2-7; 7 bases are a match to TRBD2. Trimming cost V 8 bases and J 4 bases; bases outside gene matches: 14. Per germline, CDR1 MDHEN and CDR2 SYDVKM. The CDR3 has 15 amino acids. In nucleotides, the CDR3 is TGTGCCAGCGAAACACGACTAGCTGCTTTTTACGAGCAGTACTTC. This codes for CASETRLAAFYEQYF.

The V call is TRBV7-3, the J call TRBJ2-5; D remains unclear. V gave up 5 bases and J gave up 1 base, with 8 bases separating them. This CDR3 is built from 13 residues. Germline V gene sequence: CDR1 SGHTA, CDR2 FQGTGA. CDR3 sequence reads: CASSPTPQETQYF. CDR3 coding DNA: TGTGCCAGCAGCCCGACTCCCCAAGAGACCCAGTACTTC.

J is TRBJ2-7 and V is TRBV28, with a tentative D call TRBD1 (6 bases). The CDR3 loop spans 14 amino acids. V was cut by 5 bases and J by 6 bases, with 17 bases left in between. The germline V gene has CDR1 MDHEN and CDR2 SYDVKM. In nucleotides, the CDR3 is TGTGCCAGCAGTATCTCGGACAGAGGTCGCGAGCAGTACTTC. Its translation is CASSISDRGREQYF.

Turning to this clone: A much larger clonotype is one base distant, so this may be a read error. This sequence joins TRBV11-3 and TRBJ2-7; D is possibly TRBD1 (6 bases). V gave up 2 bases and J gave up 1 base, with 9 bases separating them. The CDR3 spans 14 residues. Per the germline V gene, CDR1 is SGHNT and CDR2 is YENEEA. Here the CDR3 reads CASSLYRDSYEQYF. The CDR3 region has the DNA TGTGCCAGCAGCTTATACAGGGATTCCTACGAGCAGTACTTC.